These T cell receptor beta chains were read from a single sample in a study of human T cells and chemical hapten exposure. MiXCR was run by TCRdb on the RACE reads, yielding one entry per CDR3 protein. The repertoire holds more than 300,000 distinct CDR3 sequences, roughly 5.3% seen once, with just over 2.5% in the top ten. Specimen: whole blood, collected in connection with sensitization to the hapten diphenylcyclopropenone (DPC). The source is a woman aged 45 to 65 with alopecia areata. Some clones in this sample may be carry-over from other donors' samples. CDR3s include the opening cysteine and the closing phenylalanine or tryptophan.

J: TRBJ1-1; V: TRBV7-6; CDR3: CASSLEGQGPPFF
J: TRBJ2-3; V: TRBV29-1; CDR3: CSVDGGSDTQYF
J: TRBJ2-7; V: TRBV12-3/TRBV12-4; CDR3: CASSGSGESYEQYF
J: TRBJ2-3; V: TRBV6-1; CDR3: CASSERLAGGPADTQYF
J: TRBJ2-1; V: TRBV24-1; CDR3: CATRPGQEGHEQFF
J: TRBJ1-5; V: TRBV2; CDR3: CASRDPAGNHQPQHF
J: TRBJ1-6; V: TRBV20-1; CDR3: CSARVGGANNSPLHF
J: TRBJ1-3; V: TRBV20-1; CDR3: CSAAGDMLSGNTIYF
J: TRBJ2-5; V: TRBV12-3/TRBV12-4; CDR3: CASSSSDSTQETQYF
J: TRBJ2-3; V: TRBV5-5; CDR3: CASSFPRTATDTQYF
J: TRBJ1-2; V: TRBV3-1; CDR3: CASSQRALLGYTF
J: TRBJ2-5; V: TRBV24-1; CDR3: CATSDGSVETQYF
J: TRBJ1-1; V: TRBV7-2; CDR3: CASSLDLTEAFF
J: TRBJ2-3; V: TRBV6-5; CDR3: CASSKGGLAGDGDTQYF
J: TRBJ2-4; V: TRBV11-2; CDR3: CASSIIPRTELAKNIQYF
J: TRBJ2-7; V: TRBV28; CDR3: CASSLKGPAISYEQYF
J: TRBJ1-3; V: TRBV28; CDR3: CASSPGQSSGNTIYF
J: TRBJ2-1; V: TRBV29-1; CDR3: CSVEIRGANEQFF
J: TRBJ2-3; V: TRBV7-8; CDR3: CASRLRGRTDTQYF
J: TRBJ1-5; V: TRBV20-1; CDR3: CSAPGTGHNQPQHF
J: TRBJ1-4; V: TRBV20-1; CDR3: CSARVATTNEKLFF
J: TRBJ1-4; V: TRBV20-1; CDR3: CSAGTAATNEKLFF
J: TRBJ2-6; V: TRBV7-6; CDR3: CASSLGIPELLSGANVLTF
J: TRBJ2-3; V: TRBV27; CDR3: CASSLGGRTSTDTQYF
J: TRBJ2-2; V: TRBV6-2/TRBV6-3; CDR3: CASSYSPAGGSTGELFF
J: TRBJ1-4; V: TRBV6-5; CDR3: CASSYSNGGSNEKLFF
J: TRBJ1-5; V: TRBV29-1; CDR3: CSAAVGGQPQHF
J: TRBJ2-3; V: TRBV7-8; CDR3: CASSLAGTTVRPPTDTQYF
J: TRBJ2-7; V: TRBV10-1; CDR3: CASRTRDRLHYEQYF
J: TRBJ1-2; V: TRBV29-1; CDR3: CSARTGDGYGYTF
J: TRBJ2-1; V: TRBV7-2; CDR3: CASSLVGVAASSYNEQFF
J: TRBJ2-3; V: TRBV10-3; CDR3: CAILEGDTQYF
J: TRBJ1-2; V: TRBV28; CDR3: CASSLKGVPGYTF
J: TRBJ2-7; V: TRBV6-2/TRBV6-3; CDR3: CASTRTSTSYEQYF
J: TRBJ2-1; V: TRBV28; CDR3: CASTPQGSYNEQFF
J: TRBJ1-5; V: TRBV19; CDR3: CASSNSNSNQPQHF
J: TRBJ1-1; V: TRBV5-1; CDR3: CASSHDWDFEAFF
J: TRBJ2-7; V: TRBV6-5; CDR3: CASQPTTGGNSYEQYF
J: TRBJ1-5; V: TRBV20-1; CDR3: CSARQEGGRGNQPQHF
J: TRBJ2-1; V: TRBV20-1; CDR3: CSAPGTPSSYNEQFF
J: TRBJ2-7; V: TRBV9; CDR3: CASNRDSNYEQYF
J: TRBJ2-1; V: TRBV7-9; CDR3: CASSPGTPYNEQFF